The clone carrying this T cell receptor (beta chain) has a count of ten or more. Its antigen is unidentified. V shed 0 bases, J shed 3 bases, and the junction held 13 bases outside the gene matches. The CDR3 is made up of 18 amino acids. CDR1 is DFQATT, CDR2 SNEGSKA, per germline (reference sequence). The data were taken from a study of regulatory T cells in long-lasting Graves disease. Findings and limits, study-wide: Newly diagnosed disease favored TRBV20-1 and TRBJ2-1 over persistent disease. Newly diagnosed patients shared 966 public clonotypes; persistent patients shared 2,500 to 3,000. Persistent Graves' patients had lower TCR diversity than newly diagnosed ones.

The time point is: newly diagnosed GD, antithyroid drugs for less than 3 months. The TCR library was prepared using RNA isolated from PBMCs. iRepertoire HTBI primers and Arm-PCR of CDR3 regions built TCR beta libraries. Via MiXCR, TCRdb re-called the multiplex PCR reads, giving one row per CDR3 protein. There are around 500,000 distinct CDR3 sequences in the sample; roughly 14% occur only once, and 10% lies in the top ten. These data also formed part of another study, on T cells in Graves' hyperthyroidism and ophthalmopathy. That report notes: By a 13 V-J model, ophthalmopathy was set apart from stable hyperthyroidism.

The origin of this receptor is a man aged 25-45 years with Graves disease. The specimen comprised peripheral blood mononuclear cells (PBMCs), sampled at new diagnosis, from a patient treated with antithyroid drugs. This chain uses TRBV20-1 with TRBJ2-7, with 11 bases lining up with TRBD2. The CDR3 protein is CSARDRGALAGEIYEQYF. The DNA of the CDR3 is TGCAGTGCTAGAGATCGAGGGGCACTAGCGGGAGAAATCTACGAGCAGTACTTC.